The rows below give T cell receptor beta chains drawn from one sample of a study of CD8+CD57+ T cells in acquired aplastic anemia. TCRdb re-called the reads through MiXCR, storing one row per CDR3 protein. The sample includes about 160,000 distinct CDR3 sequences, more than 40% of them seen just once. The sample comprised sorted CD4+, CD8+, or CD8+CD57+ T cells (not recorded which) from PBMCs. The receptor source for this set is a human donor with aplastic anemia. Each CDR3 is given with its conserved first and last residue. The order of the fields is D gene, J gene, clone size, V gene, CDR3 DNA, CDR3 protein. The D gene is left open where the match is weak. The size entry is marked missing in some rows and otherwise reads once, few, many or a size class.

- | TRBJ1-2 | many | TRBV29-1 | TGCAGCGTTGATGGTCAGGTCGCTGGCTACACCTTC | CSVDGQVAGYTF
- | TRBJ2-5 | - | TRBV28 | TGTGCCAGCAGTTTTTTGGGGGGGCGGGAGACCCAGTACTTC | CASSFLGGRETQYF
TRBD2 | TRBJ2-5 | once | TRBV20-1 | TGCAGTGCTAGGGTACTAGCGGGGGGAGAGACCCAGTACTTC | CSARVLAGGETQYF
TRBD1 | TRBJ1-5 | - | TRBV27 | TGTGCCAGCAGTCCGCCGGACAGGGGGAACAATCAGCCCCAGCATTTT | CASSPPDRGNNQPQHF
- | TRBJ2-7 | once | TRBV7-2 | TGTGCCAGCAACGCGCCGGGTATCTCCTACGAGCAGTACTTC | CASNAPGISYEQYF
- | TRBJ1-3 | few | TRBV3-1 | TGTGCCAGCAGCCAAGAAAACCCCTTTTACTCTGGAAACACCATATATTTT | CASSQENPFYSGNTIYF
- | TRBJ2-1 | many | TRBV9 | TGTGCCAGCAGCGTAGAGGCGGGGCCATCCCCAATGAATGAGCAGTTCTTC | CASSVEAGPSPMNEQFF
- | TRBJ2-1 | - | TRBV24-1 | TGTGCCACCGCCTTCGGGAATGAGCAGTTCTTC | CATAFGNEQFF
TRBD1 | TRBJ2-7 | many | TRBV19 | TGTGCCAGTAGTATGACCGGGACAGGGGCCTACGAGCAGTACTTC | CASSMTGTGAYEQYF
- | TRBJ2-7 | few | TRBV13 | TGTGCCAGCAGGGGGGCTTCCTACGAGCAGTACTTC | CASRGASYEQYF
- | TRBJ1-2 | many | TRBV24-1 | TGTGCCACCAGTCGGGATTCTAACTATGGCTACACCTTC | CATSRDSNYGYTF
- | TRBJ2-1 | many | TRBV29-1 | TGCAGCGTTGAAGTTGGATTGGGGGATGAGCAGTTCTTC | CSVEVGLGDEQFF
- | TRBJ2-3 | few | TRBV11-1 | TGTGCCAGCAGCGGGGCTTCTACGGGAGATACGCAGTATTTT | CASSGASTGDTQYF
- | TRBJ1-4 | - | TRBV29-1 | TGCAGCGTTGTTGGCGGTAATGAAAAACTGTTTTTT | CSVVGGNEKLFF
- | TRBJ2-5 | - | TRBV25-1 | TGTGCCAGCAGTGAAGCTCAGTGGAACGGGGGTCAAGAGACCCAGTACTTC | CASSEAQWNGGQETQYF
- | TRBJ1-1 | - | TRBV2 | TGTGCCAGCAGAGAGGGTACACTTCCACGGGCTGAAGCTTTCTTT | CASREGTLPRAEAFF